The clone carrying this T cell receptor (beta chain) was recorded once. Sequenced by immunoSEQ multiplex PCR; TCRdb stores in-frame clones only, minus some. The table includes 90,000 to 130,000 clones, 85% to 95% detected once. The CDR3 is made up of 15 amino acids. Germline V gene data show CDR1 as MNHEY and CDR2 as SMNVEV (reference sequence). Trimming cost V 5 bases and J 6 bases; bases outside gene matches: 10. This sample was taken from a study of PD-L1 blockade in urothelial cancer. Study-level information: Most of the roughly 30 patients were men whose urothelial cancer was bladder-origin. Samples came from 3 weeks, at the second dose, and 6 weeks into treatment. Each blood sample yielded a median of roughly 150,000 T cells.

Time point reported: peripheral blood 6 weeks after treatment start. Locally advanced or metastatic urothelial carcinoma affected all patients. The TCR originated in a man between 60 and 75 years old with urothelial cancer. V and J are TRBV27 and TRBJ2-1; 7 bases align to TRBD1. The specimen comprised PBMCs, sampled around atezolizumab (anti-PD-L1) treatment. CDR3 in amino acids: CASSVTGSKGNEQFF. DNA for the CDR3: TGTGCCAGCAGTGTGACAGGGTCGAAGGGCAATGAGCAGTTCTTC.